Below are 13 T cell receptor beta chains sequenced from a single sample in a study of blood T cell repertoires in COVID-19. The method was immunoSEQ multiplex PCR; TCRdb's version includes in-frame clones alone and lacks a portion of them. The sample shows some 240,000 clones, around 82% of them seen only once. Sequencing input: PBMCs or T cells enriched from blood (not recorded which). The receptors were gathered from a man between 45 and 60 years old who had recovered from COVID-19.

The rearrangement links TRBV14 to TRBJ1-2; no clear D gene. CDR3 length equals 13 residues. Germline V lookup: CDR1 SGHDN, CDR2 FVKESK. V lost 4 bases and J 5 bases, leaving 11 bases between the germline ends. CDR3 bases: TGTGCCAGCAGCCCCGGTCCCTCTTATGGCTACACCTTC. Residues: CASSPGPSYGYTF.

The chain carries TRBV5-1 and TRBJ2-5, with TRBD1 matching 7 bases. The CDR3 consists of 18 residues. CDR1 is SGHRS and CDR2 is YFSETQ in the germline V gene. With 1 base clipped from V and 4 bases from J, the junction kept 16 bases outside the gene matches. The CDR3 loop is CASSLPGLPGGSRETQYF. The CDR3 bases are TGCGCCAGCAGCTTGCCTGGGCTACCAGGGGGTAGTCGAGAGACCCAGTACTTC.

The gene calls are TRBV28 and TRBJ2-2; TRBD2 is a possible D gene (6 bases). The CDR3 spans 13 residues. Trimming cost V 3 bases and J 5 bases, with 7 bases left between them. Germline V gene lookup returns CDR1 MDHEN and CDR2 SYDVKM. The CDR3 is CASSLEGTGELFF. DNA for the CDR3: TGTGCCAGCAGTTTGGAGGGGACCGGGGAGCTGTTTTTT.

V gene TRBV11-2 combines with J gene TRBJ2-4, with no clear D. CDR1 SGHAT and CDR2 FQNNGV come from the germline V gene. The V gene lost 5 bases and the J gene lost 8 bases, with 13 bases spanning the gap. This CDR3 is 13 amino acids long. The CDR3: CASSPSRSDIQYF. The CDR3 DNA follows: TGTGCCAGCAGCCCGTCCCGGTCTGACATTCAGTACTTC.

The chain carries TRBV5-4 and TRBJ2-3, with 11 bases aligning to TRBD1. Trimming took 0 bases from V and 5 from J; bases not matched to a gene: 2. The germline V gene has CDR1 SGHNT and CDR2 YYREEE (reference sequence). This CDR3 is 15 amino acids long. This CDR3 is CASSLVGQGGDTQYF. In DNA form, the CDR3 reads TGTGCCAGCAGCTTGGTGGGACAGGGGGGAGATACGCAGTATTTT.

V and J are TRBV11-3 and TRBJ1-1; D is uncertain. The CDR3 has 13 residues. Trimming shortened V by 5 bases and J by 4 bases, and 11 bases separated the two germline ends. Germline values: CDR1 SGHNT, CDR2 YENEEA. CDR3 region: CASSRKGGTEAFF. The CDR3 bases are TGTGCCAGCAGCAGAAAGGGAGGCACTGAAGCTTTCTTT. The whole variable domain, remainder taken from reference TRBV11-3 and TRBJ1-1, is EAGVVQSPRYKIIEKKQPVAFWCNPISGHNTLYWYLQNLGQGPELLIRYENEEAVDDSQLPKDRFSAERLKGVDSTLKIQPAELGDSAVYLCASSRKGGTEAFFGQGTRLTVV.

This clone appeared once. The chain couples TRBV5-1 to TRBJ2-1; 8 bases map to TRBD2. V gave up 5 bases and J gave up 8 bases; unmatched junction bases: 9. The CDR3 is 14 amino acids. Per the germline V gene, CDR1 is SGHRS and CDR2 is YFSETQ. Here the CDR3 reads CASRDGRAEDEQFF. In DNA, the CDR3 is TGCGCCAGCAGAGACGGGAGGGCCGAGGATGAGCAGTTCTTC.

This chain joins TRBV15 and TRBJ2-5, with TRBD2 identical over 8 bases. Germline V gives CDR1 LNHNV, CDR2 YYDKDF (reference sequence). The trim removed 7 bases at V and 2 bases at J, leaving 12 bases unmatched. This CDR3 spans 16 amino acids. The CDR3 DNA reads TGTGCCACCAAGCTCGGGGGGGGGATACAACAAGAGACCCAGTACTTC. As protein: CATKLGGGIQQETQYF.

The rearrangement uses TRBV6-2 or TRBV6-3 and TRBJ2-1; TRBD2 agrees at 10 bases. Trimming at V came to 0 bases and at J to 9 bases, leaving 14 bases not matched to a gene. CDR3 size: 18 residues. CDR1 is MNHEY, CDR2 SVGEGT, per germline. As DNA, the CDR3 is TGTGCCAGCAGTTACTCGAGGAGGTCAGCGGGAGGGGGTATTGAGCAGTTCTTC. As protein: CASSYSRRSAGGGIEQFF.

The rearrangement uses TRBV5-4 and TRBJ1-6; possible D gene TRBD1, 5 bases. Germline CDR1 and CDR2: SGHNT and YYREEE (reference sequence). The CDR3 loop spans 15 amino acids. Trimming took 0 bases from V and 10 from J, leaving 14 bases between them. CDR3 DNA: TGTGCCAGCAGCTTGGGTGGACAAGTGGTCTCACCCCTCCACTTT. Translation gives CASSLGGQVVSPLHF.

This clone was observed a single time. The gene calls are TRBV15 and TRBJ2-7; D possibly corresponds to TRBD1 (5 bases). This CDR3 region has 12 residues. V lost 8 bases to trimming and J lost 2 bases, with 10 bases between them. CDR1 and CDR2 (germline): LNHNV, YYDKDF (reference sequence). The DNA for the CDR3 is TGTGCCACCGCAGGGTCGGCCTACGAGCAGTACTTC. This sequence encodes CATAGSAYEQYF.

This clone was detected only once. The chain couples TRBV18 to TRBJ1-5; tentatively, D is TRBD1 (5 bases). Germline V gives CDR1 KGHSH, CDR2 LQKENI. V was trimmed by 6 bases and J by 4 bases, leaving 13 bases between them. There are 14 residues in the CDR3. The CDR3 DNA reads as TGTGCCAGCTCCCCTGGGGCAGCTAATCAGCCCCAGCATTTT. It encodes CASSPGAANQPQHF.

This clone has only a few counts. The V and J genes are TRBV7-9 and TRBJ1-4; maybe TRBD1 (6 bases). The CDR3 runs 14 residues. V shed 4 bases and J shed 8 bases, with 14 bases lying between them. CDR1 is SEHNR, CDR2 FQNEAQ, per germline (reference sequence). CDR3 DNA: TGTGCCAGCAGCTCCCAGTGGGGGGGCGAAAAACTGTTTTTT. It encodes CASSSQWGGEKLFF.